What follows are 26 T cell receptor beta chains derived from one specimen sequenced in a study of blood T cell repertoires in COVID-19. The protocol was immunoSEQ multiplex PCR, while the TCRdb copy is restricted to in-frame clones and leaves out a portion. Found here are 430,000 or so clones, approximately 90% of them singletons; the top ten hold 0.7% to 1%. Source material: peripheral blood. These receptors were collected from a man younger than 35 with COVID-19, enrolled during active disease.

The chain recombines TRBV11-3 with TRBJ2-1; the match to TRBD2 covers 10 bases. V was clipped by 7 bases and J by 10 bases; unmatched bases: 10. The V gene's germline CDR1 is SGHNT and CDR2 YENEEA. The CDR3 contains 14 residues. The CDR3 bases are TGTGCCAGCATGTCTAGCGGGAGCTCTCGCGAGCAGTTCTTC. This encodes CASMSSGSSREQFF.

The gene calls are TRBV2 and TRBJ2-3, with D uncertain. Germline V CDR1 and CDR2: SNHLY, FYNNEI. CDR3 size: 12 residues. Trimming took 7 bases from V and 3 from J, leaving 8 bases between them. The CDR3: CASTPGTDTQYF. As DNA, the CDR3 is TGTGCCAGCACCCCCGGGACAGATACGCAGTATTTT.

This chain joins TRBV7-2 and TRBJ2-1; D is undetermined. This CDR3 has 15 amino acids. The germline V gene encodes CDR1 SGHTA and CDR2 FQGNSA. Between the trimmed V and J ends, which lost 2 bases and 2 bases, there was a span of 10 bases. The CDR3 reads CASSLMTGPYNEQFF. Written as DNA, the CDR3 is TGTGCCAGCAGCTTAATGACTGGCCCCTACAATGAGCAGTTCTTC.

The chain has TRBV5-5 and TRBJ1-5; 9 nucleotides agree with TRBD1. This CDR3 is 14 amino acids long. Germline lookup yields CDR1 SGHKS and CDR2 YYEKEE (reference sequence). The ends lost 4 bases at V and 3 bases at J; junction bases unmatched: 2. The CDR3 DNA reads TGTGCCAGCAGCCGGGACAGGGTCAATCAGCCCCAGCATTTT. This translates into CASSRDRVNQPQHF. Combining the CDR3 with reference TRBV5-5 and TRBJ1-5 gives the whole variable domain DAGVTQSPTHLIKTRGQQVTLRCSPISGHKSVSWYQQVLGQGPQFIFQYYEKEERGRGNFPDRFSARQFPNYSSELNVNALLLGDSALYLCASSRDRVNQPQHFGDGTRLSIL.

This chain links TRBV14 with TRBJ2-1; TRBD2 matches at 12 bases. With 8 bases clipped from V and 4 bases from J, the junction kept 6 bases outside the gene matches. The CDR3 totals 15 residues. Germline V CDR1 and CDR2: SGHDN, FVKESK. CDR3 in amino acids: CASRPGTSGYNEQFF. The CDR3, as DNA: TGTGCCAGCCGTCCCGGGACTAGCGGGTACAATGAGCAGTTCTTC.

The V and J genes are TRBV30 and TRBJ2-3, with D tentatively TRBD2 (5 bases). This CDR3 spans 14 amino acids. V was trimmed by 4 bases and J by 1 base, leaving 12 bases between them. Germline values: CDR1 GTSNPN, CDR2 SVGIG (reference sequence). The CDR3 here is CAWIGGLGTDTQYF. CDR3 DNA: TGTGCCTGGATAGGAGGCTTGGGCACAGATACGCAGTATTTT.

This clone came up once. The chain is built from TRBV7-8 and TRBJ2-1; tentative D call: TRBD2 (6 bases). Germline V lookup: CDR1 SGHVS, CDR2 FQNEAQ. The V gene lost 2 bases and the J gene lost 9 bases, with 11 bases spanning the gap. This CDR3 region has 13 residues. The CDR3 region is CASSLSGAGEQFF. CDR3 nucleotides: TGTGCCAGCAGCTTATCAGGAGCGGGTGAGCAGTTCTTC.

The chain recombines TRBV30 with TRBJ2-5; D remains unclear. The V and J ends lost 1 base and 9 bases respectively, with 15 bases between them. From germline, CDR1 is GTSNPN and CDR2 SVGIG (reference sequence). This CDR3 is 13 amino acids long. DNA for the CDR3: TGTGCCTGGAGTGGGTTGTCCAACATGGCCCAGTACTTC. Translation gives CAWSGLSNMAQYF.

The V gene is TRBV6-5, the J gene TRBJ2-7, with TRBD2 matching 8 bases. The germline gives CDR1 MNHEY, CDR2 SVGAGI. Unmatched junction bases numbered 1, after V lost 0 bases and J lost 6 bases. CDR3 length equals 13 residues. CDR3 sequence (DNA): TGTGCCAGCAGTTACTCCGGGACTAGCGAGCAGTACTTC. It codes for CASSYSGTSEQYF.

The rearrangement joins TRBV7-9 to TRBJ2-1; possible D gene TRBD2, 5 bases. The V end lost 4 bases, the J end lost 4 bases, and 8 bases lay between the germline ends. The CDR3 loop spans 13 amino acids. Germline assignment: CDR1 SEHNR and CDR2 FQNEAQ (reference sequence). CDR3 region: CASSSAAYNEQFF. CDR3 DNA: TGTGCCAGCAGCTCAGCGGCTTACAATGAGCAGTTCTTC.

This chain links TRBV25-1 with TRBJ2-7; 9 positions match TRBD2. The ends lost 4 bases at V and 2 bases at J; junction bases unmatched: 3. The CDR3 covers 14 residues. The germline gives CDR1 MGHDK, CDR2 SYGVNS. CDR3: CASSASGGTYEQYF. The CDR3 DNA reads as TGTGCCAGCAGTGCAAGCGGGGGGACCTACGAGCAGTACTTC.

The chain uses TRBV14 and TRBJ2-2; D is unclear. Trimming shortened V by 4 bases and J by 1 base, and 7 bases separated the two germline ends. This CDR3 spans 14 amino acids. Germline CDR1 reads SGHDN; CDR2 reads FVKESK. In nucleotides, the CDR3 is TGTGCCAGCAGCCCAGACTGGAACACCGGGGAGCTGTTTTTT. This gives the protein CASSPDWNTGELFF.

In this sample, this clone turned up a few times. The chain uses TRBV15 and TRBJ2-7; 7 bases are a match to TRBD1. The CDR3 sequence is 15 residues long. V dropped 2 bases and J dropped 4; count of bases not matched to a gene: 8. Germline V gene sequence: CDR1 LNHNV, CDR2 YYDKDF (reference sequence). The CDR3 sequence: CATSRPGQEVYEQYF. In nucleotides, the CDR3 is TGTGCCACCAGCAGACCAGGACAGGAGGTGTACGAGCAGTACTTC.

V is TRBV5-1 and J is TRBJ2-3; 11 positions match TRBD2. Germline V gene data show CDR1 as SGHRS and CDR2 as YFSETQ. This CDR3 comprises 15 residues. The junction had 4 bases not matched to a gene; V was cut back by 3 bases and J by 4 bases. CDR3 nucleotides: TGCGCCAGCAGCTCGCGACTAGCGGGATCAGATACGCAGTATTTT. Its protein is CASSSRLAGSDTQYF.

The rearrangement links TRBV4-1 to TRBJ2-3; 13 nucleotides line up with TRBD2. V gave up 3 bases and J gave up 7 bases; unmatched junction bases: 10. This CDR3 is built from 17 residues. From germline, CDR1 is MGHRA and CDR2 YSYEKL. The CDR3 DNA follows: TGCGCCAGCAGCCAGGGCCTACTAGCGGGGGGGCGGAATACGCAGTATTTT. Its protein is CASSQGLLAGGRNTQYF.

The V gene is TRBV9, the J gene TRBJ2-5, with D unclear. The germline V gene has CDR1 SGDLS and CDR2 YYNGEE. V lost 3 bases to trimming and J lost 1 base, with 10 bases between them. This CDR3 has 14 residues. CDR3 sequence: CASSAQVAQETQYF. The CDR3 DNA is TGTGCCAGCAGCGCGCAAGTAGCCCAAGAGACCCAGTACTTC.

This rearrangement joins TRBV30 to TRBJ2-7; 8 bases fit TRBD2. V gave up 2 bases and J gave up 4 bases; unmatched junction bases: 7. The CDR3 runs 14 residues. Germline V CDR1 and CDR2: GTSNPN, SVGIG (reference sequence). CDR3 coding DNA: TGTGCCTGGAGTACTGACGGGAGGGGGTACGAGCAGTACTTC. Protein sequence: CAWSTDGRGYEQYF.

J is TRBJ1-5 and V is TRBV12-3 or TRBV12-4, with 9 positions matching TRBD1. This CDR3 spans 13 amino acids. With V trimmed by 10 bases and J by 2 bases, 3 bases remained unmatched. CDR3 nucleotide sequence: TGTGCCACTCGACAGGGGGGCAATCAGCCCCAGCATTTT. Protein: CATRQGGNQPQHF.

The gene calls are TRBV9 and TRBJ2-7; tentatively, D is TRBD2 (5 bases). The CDR3 totals 12 residues. V shed 6 bases and J shed 5 bases, with 12 bases lying between them. CDR1 and CDR2 (germline): SGDLS, YYNGEE. The DNA for the CDR3 is TGTGCCAGCATCCCGCTAGCCCACGAGCAGTACTTC. It encodes CASIPLAHEQYF.

On this clone itself: Other nucleotide sequences in the sample specify the same CDR3. The chain combines TRBV14 with TRBJ2-7; D perhaps matches TRBD2 (6 bases). The CDR3 is made up of 13 amino acids. V was trimmed by 1 base and J by 7 bases, leaving 11 bases between them. CDR1 is SGHDN and CDR2 is FVKESK in the germline V gene. CDR3 region: CASSQVTGGEQYF. Written as DNA, the CDR3 is TGTGCCAGCAGCCAAGTCACCGGGGGTGAGCAGTACTTC.

The genes are TRBV4-2 and TRBJ2-1, with TRBD2 matching 11 bases. After removal of 0 bases from V and 7 bases from J, the junction contained 2 bases not matched to a gene. Germline loops: CDR1 LGHNA, CDR2 YNFKEQ. The CDR3 spans 15 residues. As DNA, the CDR3 is TGTGCCAGCAGCCAAGACGCTAGCGGGGGGAATGAGCAGTTCTTC. Encoded protein: CASSQDASGGNEQFF.

This clone was detected only once. V and J are TRBV10-1 and TRBJ2-3, with D possibly matching TRBD2 (5 bases). V lost 2 bases and J 1 base, leaving 13 bases between the germline ends. This CDR3 is built from 16 residues. CDR1 WNHNN and CDR2 SYGVQD come from the germline V gene (reference sequence). The CDR3 nucleotides are TGCGCCAGCAGTGAGGGAAAGGGAGAAGGCACAGATACGCAGTATTTT. Protein: CASSEGKGEGTDTQYF.

Note on this clone: The sample carries other DNA sequences with the same CDR3. The genes are TRBV7-9 and TRBJ1-1; TRBD1 might be the D (6 bases). Germline values: CDR1 SEHNR, CDR2 FQNEAQ (reference sequence). The V and J ends lost 5 bases and 5 bases respectively, with 12 bases between them. This CDR3 has 13 residues. This CDR3 is CASSLRGGTEAFF. The CDR3 DNA reads as TGTGCCAGCAGCCTCAGGGGTGGGACTGAAGCTTTCTTT.

In regard to this clone: This sample includes further DNA sequences coding for the same CDR3. The rearrangement joins TRBV28 to TRBJ2-5, with a possible D match to TRBD1 (5 bases). The germline V gene has CDR1 MDHEN and CDR2 SYDVKM. V gave up 2 bases and J gave up 4 bases, with 11 bases separating them. The CDR3 extends over 14 amino acids. CDR3 in DNA: TGTGCCAGCAGTTTACCCCAGGGAAGAGAGACCCAGTACTTC. As protein: CASSLPQGRETQYF.

V and J are TRBV11-3 and TRBJ2-4; D perhaps matches TRBD2 (5 bases). The CDR3 length is 14 residues. Germline CDR1 is SGHNT and CDR2 is YENEEA. The V end lost 1 base, the J end lost 7 bases, and 11 bases lay between the germline ends. The CDR3 DNA is TGTGCCAGCAGCTTAGGTTACGGGGTCAACATTCAGTACTTC. Its translation: CASSLGYGVNIQYF.

The CDR3 DNA is TGTGCCAGCTCACTAGGACTGAAAGTACAAGAGACCCAGTACTTC. Translation gives CASSLGLKVQETQYF. The chain employs TRBV18 and TRBJ2-5, with a tentative D call TRBD2 (5 bases). The length of the CDR3 is 15 residues. The germline CDR1 and CDR2 sequences are KGHSH and LQKENI. V was shortened by 4 bases and J by 2 bases, with 14 bases between the two germline ends.